The 21 T cell receptor beta chains given below trace back to one sample, sequenced in a study of shared clonotypes between healthy human individuals. Profiled with immunoSEQ multiplex PCR; TCRdb holds only in-frame clones, not every one. This sample has over 400,000 clones, with about 96% found just once. The sequenced sample consisted of naive CD4+ T cells sorted from blood. Subset specified: CD45RA+ positively selected. The receptors originated from a woman aged 25 to 39 in good health.

The chain recombines TRBV6-5 with TRBJ1-1; 7 nucleotides align to TRBD1. The length of the CDR3 is 14 residues. The germline CDR1 and CDR2 sequences are MNHEY and SVGAGI. With 5 bases clipped from V and 6 bases from J, the junction kept 9 bases outside the gene matches. The CDR3 bases are TGTGCCAGCAGTCAACGCACAGGGGTGGCTGAAGCTTTCTTT. Its translation is CASSQRTGVAEAFF.

The genes are TRBV28 and TRBJ2-6; TRBD2 agrees at 8 bases. Germline V gene data show CDR1 as MDHEN and CDR2 as SYDVKM. The CDR3 consists of 17 residues. V was pared by 6 bases and J by 0 bases, with 7 bases of the junction left unmatched. In DNA, the CDR3 is TGTGCCAGCAGCCCCGGGGGGGTTCGCTCTGGGGCCAACGTCCTGACTTTC. Amino acid sequence: CASSPGGVRSGANVLTF.

The rearrangement links TRBV27 to TRBJ1-2; the D gene is possibly TRBD1 (6 bases). Germline-derived CDR1 and CDR2 are MNHEY and SMNVEV (reference sequence). V lost 2 bases and J 6 bases, leaving 10 bases between the germline ends. This CDR3 is 13 amino acids long. In DNA form, the CDR3 reads TGTGCCAGCAGTTTACAGGGGTTCAATGGCTACACCTTC. Translated: CASSLQGFNGYTF.

This chain joins TRBV27 and TRBJ2-1, with 8 bases identical to TRBD2. CDR1 is MNHEY and CDR2 is SMNVEV in the germline V gene (reference sequence). This CDR3 region has 17 residues. V was clipped by 7 bases and J by 3 bases; unmatched bases: 14. In DNA form, the CDR3 reads TGTGCCAGCAAGGGGGGCCCTATAGCGGGACTCTACAATGAGCAGTTCTTC. Its protein is CASKGGPIAGLYNEQFF.

This sequence joins TRBV28 and TRBJ1-1; 8 bases fit TRBD1. Germline V gene data show CDR1 as MDHEN and CDR2 as SYDVKM. This CDR3 has 15 amino acids. V trimming: 2 bases; J trimming: 4 bases; junction bases outside the gene matches: 6. CDR3 sequence: CASSLITGGSTEAFF. The CDR3 nucleotides read TGTGCCAGCAGTTTAATCACAGGGGGTAGCACTGAAGCTTTCTTT.

The CDR3 reads CASSLETSYNEQFF. The CDR3 DNA sequence: TGTGCCAGCAGCTTAGAGACCTCCTACAATGAGCAGTTCTTC. The chain uses TRBV7-9 and TRBJ2-1; D uncertain. Trimming left V 1 base short and J 0 bases short, with 4 bases between. The CDR3 is made up of 14 amino acids. CDR1 is SEHNR and CDR2 is FQNEAQ in the germline V gene (reference sequence). The whole variable domain, filled in from reference TRBV7-9 and TRBJ2-1, reads DTGVSQNPRHKITKRGQNVTFRCDPISEHNRLYWYRQTLGQGPEFLTYFQNEAQLEKSRLLSDRFSAERPKGSFSTLEIQRTEQGDSAMYLCASSLETSYNEQFFGPGTRLTVL.

V gene TRBV2 combines with J gene TRBJ2-7, with 8 bases lining up with TRBD2. Germline assignment: CDR1 SNHLY and CDR2 FYNNEI. CDR3 length: 14 amino acids. Trimming cost V 6 bases and J 7 bases; bases outside gene matches: 11. CDR3 residues: CASRTSLAGSEQYF. The CDR3, as DNA: TGTGCCAGCAGGACGTCCCTAGCGGGTAGTGAGCAGTACTTC.

The V gene is TRBV18, the J gene TRBJ2-3, with D possibly matching TRBD2 (6 bases). Trimming took 4 bases from V and 0 from J, leaving 20 bases between them. Germline CDR1 reads KGHSH; CDR2 reads LQKENI. The CDR3 runs 18 residues. The CDR3 reads CASSLQGGHRLSTDTQYF. The CDR3 DNA reads TGTGCCAGCTCACTCCAGGGAGGACACAGACTTAGCACAGATACGCAGTATTTT.

This clone was found once. This chain links TRBV5-4 with TRBJ2-7; 7 bases agree with TRBD1. Germline lookup yields CDR1 SGHNT and CDR2 YYREEE (reference sequence). The CDR3 loop spans 14 amino acids. V was pared by 5 bases and J by 3 bases, with 8 bases of the junction left unmatched. The CDR3 sequence: CASSNNRGFYEQYF. As DNA, the CDR3 is TGTGCCAGCAGTAACAACAGGGGCTTCTACGAGCAGTACTTC.

The chain uses TRBV5-6 and TRBJ2-7; D remains ambiguous. Trimming pared 2 bases from V and 0 bases from J, leaving 12 bases between. CDR1 and CDR2 (germline): SGHDT, YYEEEE. The length of the CDR3 is 15 residues. CDR3 DNA sequence: TGTGCCAGCAGCTTTTACGCCAATAGCTCCTACGAGCAGTACTTC. Protein: CASSFYANSSYEQYF.

As DNA, the CDR3 is TGTGCCAGCAGTTTTTCCTTCGGGGGAGACTCTGGAAACACCATATATTTT. Its translation is CASSFSFGGDSGNTIYF. The chain carries TRBV28 and TRBJ1-3; possible D gene TRBD1, 5 bases. This CDR3 is 17 amino acids long. The V and J ends lost 3 bases and 0 bases respectively, with 15 bases between them. The germline CDR1 and CDR2 sequences are MDHEN and SYDVKM. Based on the CDR3 plus reference TRBV28 and TRBJ1-3, the full variable domain is DVKVTQSSRYLVKRTGEKVFLECVQDMDHENMFWYRQDPGLGLRLIYFSYDVKMKEKGDIPEGYSVSREKKERFSLILESASTNQTSMYLCASSFSFGGDSGNTIYFGEGSWLTVV.

The CDR3 protein is CASSLVVSLRTDYNEQFF. CDR3 nucleotides: TGTGCCAGCAGCTTAGTGGTGTCCTTGAGGACTGACTACAATGAGCAGTTCTTC. This rearrangement joins TRBV13 to TRBJ2-1, with a possible D match to TRBD2 (5 bases). V lost 1 base and J lost 3, with 19 bases in between. This CDR3 is 18 amino acids long. CDR1 PRHDT and CDR2 FYEKMQ come from the germline V gene (reference sequence).

The chain joins TRBV7-9 to TRBJ2-5; tentatively, D is TRBD2 (6 bases). The CDR3 totals 13 residues. V was trimmed by 5 bases and J by 5 bases, leaving 12 bases between them. CDR1 and CDR2 (germline): SEHNR, FQNEAQ (reference sequence). The DNA of the CDR3 is TGTGCCAGCAGCCAACAGCGGGTGGAGACCCAGTACTTC. Its translation: CASSQQRVETQYF.

This clone was recorded once. The chain has TRBV14 and TRBJ2-7, with 12 bases identical to TRBD2. The germline CDR1 and CDR2 sequences are SGHDN and FVKESK. CDR3 size: 15 residues. Losses at the gene ends were 5 bases for V and 3 bases for J; bases not matched to a gene: 5. CDR3 in amino acids: CASSSPTSGSYEQYF. DNA for the CDR3: TGTGCCAGCAGCTCTCCGACTAGCGGGAGCTACGAGCAGTACTTC.

In regard to this clone: This sample includes further DNA sequences coding for the same CDR3. The chain employs TRBV18 and TRBJ1-1; TRBD1 might be the D (5 bases). Germline V gene data show CDR1 as KGHSH and CDR2 as LQKENI. This CDR3 spans 14 amino acids. Trimming took off 6 bases at V and 0 bases at J, with 11 bases between the two ends. This CDR3 is CASSPTAMNTEAFF. The CDR3 DNA follows: TGTGCCAGCTCGCCGACAGCCATGAACACTGAAGCTTTCTTT.

The rearrangement uses TRBV7-8 and TRBJ2-1, with D possibly matching TRBD1 (6 bases). Germline CDR1 and CDR2: SGHVS and FQNEAQ. The V end lost 2 bases, the J end lost 2 bases, and 7 bases lay between the germline ends. This CDR3 is 14 amino acids long. The CDR3 nucleotides read TGTGCCAGCAGCTTACCAGGGGCCTACAATGAGCAGTTCTTC. Protein product: CASSLPGAYNEQFF.

The chain carries TRBV9 and TRBJ2-1; unclear D gene. CDR1 is SGDLS and CDR2 is YYNGEE in the germline V gene. This CDR3 spans 14 amino acids. V was shortened by 0 bases and J by 8 bases, with 12 bases between the two germline ends. The CDR3 here is CASSVVGSSDEQFF. The CDR3 nucleotides read TGTGCCAGCAGCGTAGTAGGTAGCAGCGATGAGCAGTTCTTC.

The chain recombines TRBV7-7 with TRBJ1-5; tentative D call: TRBD1 (6 bases). Germline loops: CDR1 SSHAT, CDR2 FNYEAQ (reference sequence). The CDR3 sequence is 16 residues long. The V end lost 1 base, the J end lost 5 bases, and 15 bases lay between the germline ends. CDR3: CASSLGKGGIDQPQHF. Written as DNA, the CDR3 is TGTGCCAGCAGCTTAGGAAAGGGGGGTATCGATCAGCCCCAGCATTTT.

The chain is built from TRBV7-9 and TRBJ2-3; 7 nucleotides agree with TRBD2. The trim removed 4 bases at V and 0 bases at J, leaving 7 bases unmatched. The V gene's germline CDR1 is SEHNR and CDR2 FQNEAQ (reference sequence). CDR3 length: 16 residues. CDR3 DNA: TGTGCCAGCAGCTGGGGGGGACTGAAAAGCACAGATACGCAGTATTTT. Protein product: CASSWGGLKSTDTQYF.

The V call is TRBV18, the J call TRBJ1-3; D may be TRBD1 (5 bases). Deletions cut 0 bases from V and 0 bases from J, with 27 bases between. Germline V gene data show CDR1 as KGHSH and CDR2 as LQKENI. This CDR3 region has 22 residues. CDR3 sequence reads: CASSPPPLFRQFSSRSGNTIYF. CDR3 DNA: TGTGCCAGCTCACCACCGCCTCTGTTTAGACAGTTTTCTTCACGCTCTGGAAACACCATATATTTT.

V and J are TRBV25-1 and TRBJ2-7, with D perhaps TRBD2 (6 bases). Trimming left V 3 bases short and J 6 bases short, with 12 bases between. Germline V lookup: CDR1 MGHDK, CDR2 SYGVNS. The CDR3 contains 13 residues. The CDR3 region is CASSETGDREQYF. The CDR3 coding sequence is TGTGCCAGCAGTGAGACGGGAGACCGCGAGCAGTACTTC.